This T cell receptor beta chain was retrieved from a study of T-cell reconstitution after alpha-beta-depleted transplantation in children. Turning to this clonotype: The missing conserved phenylalanine or tryptophan at the end of this CDR3 makes a read error likely. It is unclear where the CDR3 begins or ends on the DNA, so no DNA is shown, and the CDR3 is as TCRdb lists it.

Counting both end residues, the CDR3 totals 13 amino acids. Unique molecular identifiers were used in preparing the TCRbeta library. TCRdb ran MiXCR on the PCR reads and lists one entry per CDR3 protein. The top ten hold around 4.5% of the sample, which has about 400,000 distinct CDR3 sequences, roughly 15% seen once. The sample consisted of PBMCs, taken from the stem cell graft. This clonotype originated in a human donor who donated a stem cell graft to a child with Fanconi anemia. This chain uses TRBV21-1 with TRBJ2-5. TRBV21-1 is labeled a pseudogene. CDR3 amino acids: CASSKAGSETQYL.